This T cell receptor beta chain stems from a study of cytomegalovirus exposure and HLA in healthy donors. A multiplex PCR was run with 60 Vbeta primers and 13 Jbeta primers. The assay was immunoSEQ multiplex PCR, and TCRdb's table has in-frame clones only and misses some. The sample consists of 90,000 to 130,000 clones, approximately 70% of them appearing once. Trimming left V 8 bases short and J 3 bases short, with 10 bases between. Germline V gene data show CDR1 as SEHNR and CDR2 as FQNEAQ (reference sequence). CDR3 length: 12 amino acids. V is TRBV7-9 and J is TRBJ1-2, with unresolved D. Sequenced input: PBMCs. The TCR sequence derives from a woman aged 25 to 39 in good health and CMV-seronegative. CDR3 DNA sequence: TGTGCCAGCCTAACTTATGACTATGGCTACACCTTC. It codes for CASLTYDYGYTF. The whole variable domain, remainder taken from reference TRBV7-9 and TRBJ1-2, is DTGVSQNPRHKITKRGQNVTFRCDPISEHNRLYWYRQTLGQGPEFLTYFQNEAQLEKSRLLSDRFSAERPKGSFSTLEIQRTEQGDSAMYLCASLTYDYGYTFGSGTRLTVV.